The TCR beta chain described here comes from a study of shared clonotypes between healthy human individuals (dated by TCRdb to 2020 to 2022). About the full investigation: A few men and two women, aged 18 to 49 years, made up the cohort. Per donor, three plates each were used for CD4 naive and CD4 memory, two for CD8 naive, and one for CD8 memory. To estimate repertoire size and how much clonotypes are shared between individuals, the study performed deep sequencing of blood TCR repertoires from five healthy adults. To increase sequencing depth and limit assay-specific biases, TCR repertoire library preparation and sequencing were carried out by different laboratories using diverse techniques. Each donor's leukapheresis produced roughly between roughly 0.85 and 10 billion PBMCs.

The paper's findings and limits, for the study overall: Rarefaction of sorted-subset datasets indicated incomplete sequencing despite the large sequencing depth. Across four donors, roughly 5.4% of naive CD4, 3% to 4% of naive CD8, roughly 2.2% of memory CD4, and 0.4% of memory CD8 clonotypes were shared. Sampling was restricted to blood, and TCR repertoires in tissues likely differ from the TCR repertoires found in blood. The small number of donors limited the genetic and exposure-history diversity represented. Estimated clonotype richness was generally larger for naive than for memory subsets. Compared with non-shared clonotypes, the clonotypes found in all four sorted-subset donors had higher generation probabilities. Pairwise subsampling led to the expectation that sequencing depth would affect the degree of clonotype sharing among donors.

TCR CDR3 regions were amplified from genomic DNA by multiplex PCR using the deep immunoSEQ assay. Extracted genomic DNA from each cell subset was distributed evenly across all wells of several immunoSEQ 96-well plates, and each plate was treated as a replicate. For sorted subsets, around 0.2 ug genomic DNA, equal to 30,000 to 35,000 T cell genomes, was loaded into each replicate PCR. The purified libraries were quantified using a Qubit 3.0 fluorometer, sized with a Bioanalyzer 2100, and then quantified again using the KAPA Library Quantification kit. A separate single-read 150-cycle Illumina NextSeq 550 flow cell was used to sequence each immunoSEQ 96-well plate. In the paper's pipeline: Because only junctional sequences without quality scores were contained in the immunoSEQ output, filtering matching that applied to full-length reads could not be performed. Sequences were annotated with PyIR, a Python wrapper for IgBLAST v1.9, using IMGT germline references to assign V/J genes and CDR3. Reads were removed for weak V/J assignments (E-value above 1e-6), missing CDR3, stop codons, out-of-frame junctions, or ambiguous translated residues. A V3J clonotype was defined by an identical inferred V gene, J gene, and CDR3 amino acid sequence. The percentage overlap between two repertoires was calculated by dividing the number of shared unique clonotypes by the size of the smaller repertoire. Three approaches were used to assess repertoire richness: RTK rarefaction, the Chao1 estimator, and Recon v2.1 estimates of unobserved clonotypes. For all TCRbeta clonotypes obtained by the gDNA method from four donors, generation probabilities were computed with OLGA. What TCRdb holds here is the immuneACCESS table cut down to in-frame rearrangements. Part of the clones is not present; checked against another copy, under half of the missing clones reflect an unresolved V gene, and the others are unexplained. The V and J calls and clone size are taken from that table; D and trimming were inferred from the DNA. A total of about 2.2 million clones appear in this sample, 90% to 95% of them only once. The top ten constitute roughly 1.7% of the sample.

A note on this clone: Its antigen has not been determined. It has no much larger one-base neighbor in the sample; base qualities were not kept.

For the CD8 naive samples, CD45RO-negative cells were positively selected for CCR7, yielding a CD45RA+CCR7+ population from which TemRA cells were excluded. The donors were healthy, HIV-negative adults with no recently reported acute infections or vaccinations. All donors were Caucasian adults living in Nashville, Tennessee, USA. Blood was obtained by leukapheresis, after which PBMCs were separated by Ficoll-Histopaque density gradient centrifugation and cryopreserved in liquid nitrogen vapor phase. Analytical flow cytometry was used to check the purity and quantity of each magnetically sorted T cell population. From each sorted fraction, genomic DNA was isolated and quantified by UV absorbance on a Nanodrop 2000c. V has 2 bases trimmed and J has 4 bases trimmed; junction bases matching no gene number 11. The germline V gene (reference sequence) supplies CDR1 MNHEY and CDR2 SMNVEV. The CDR3 spans 16 residues, from the cysteine through the phenylalanine. The DNA shown is the 48-base CDR3, in frame from base 1.

The chain uses TRBV27 and TRBJ2-7; the central 7 bases match TRBD2. Material for sequencing was naive CD8+ T cells from PBMCs. Taken with the paper, the label for cell subset or site translates to: CD45RA+CCR7+. The receptor was derived from a man aged 18 to 29 in good health. Some clones in this sample may be carry-over from other donors' samples. The CDR3 sequence is CASSLGRGSHEYEQYF. The bases read TGTGCCAGCAGTTTAGGCCGCGGGAGCCACGAGTACGAGCAGTACTTC.